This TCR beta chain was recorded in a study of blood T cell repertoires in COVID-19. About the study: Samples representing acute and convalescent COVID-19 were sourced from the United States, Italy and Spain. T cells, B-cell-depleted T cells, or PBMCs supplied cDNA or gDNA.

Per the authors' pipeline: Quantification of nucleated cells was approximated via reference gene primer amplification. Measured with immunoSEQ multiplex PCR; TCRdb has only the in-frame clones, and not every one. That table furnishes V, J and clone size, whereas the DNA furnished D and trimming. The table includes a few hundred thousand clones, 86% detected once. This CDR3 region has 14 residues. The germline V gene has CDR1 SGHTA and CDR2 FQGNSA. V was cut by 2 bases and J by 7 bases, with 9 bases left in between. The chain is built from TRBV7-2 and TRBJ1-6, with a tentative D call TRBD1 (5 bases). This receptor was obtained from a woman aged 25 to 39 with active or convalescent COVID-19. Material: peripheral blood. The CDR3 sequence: CASSLLGGNSPLHF. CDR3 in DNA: TGTGCCAGCAGCTTACTGGGGGGGAATTCACCCCTCCACTTT.